The 22 T cell receptor beta chains listed next were all sequenced from one sample in a study of T cell repertoires and HLA-DP antigens. Libraries were prepared by immunoSEQ multiplex PCR; TCRdb keeps only in-frame clonotypes and omits some of them. This repertoire shows about 110,000 clones, about 91% found once; its top ten account for more than 0.25%. Antigens for these TCRs are unknown. The sample was CD4+ T cells from PBMCs. These receptor sequences come from a woman between 18 and 29 years old in good health and CMV-seronegative.

A single count supports this clone. The V call is TRBV6-5, the J call TRBJ1-1; D is ambiguous. Germline values: CDR1 MNHEY, CDR2 SVGAGI. The CDR3 length is 14 residues. Trimming pared 5 bases from V and 1 base from J, leaving 11 bases between. The DNA of the CDR3 is TGTGCCAGCAGTCCTCCGGGAGGGAACACTGAAGCTTTCTTT. Its protein product is CASSPPGGNTEAFF.

The rearrangement links TRBV6-1 to TRBJ1-2; 7 bases line up with TRBD1. Germline V CDR1 and CDR2: MNHNS, SASEGT. CDR3 size: 14 residues. V shed 4 bases, J shed 3 bases, and the junction held 5 bases outside the gene matches. CDR3 sequence reads: CASSVRQGDYGYTF. The CDR3, as DNA: TGTGCCAGCAGTGTTAGACAGGGCGACTATGGCTACACCTTC.

The gene calls are TRBV6-4 and TRBJ1-2, with D uncertain. V lost 6 bases and J lost 5, with 13 bases in between. From germline, CDR1 is MRHNA and CDR2 SNTAGT. CDR3 size: 13 residues. Written as DNA, the CDR3 is TGTGCCAGCAGGTGGAGGGTGTCATATGGCTACACCTTC. Protein: CASRWRVSYGYTF.

The V call is TRBV7-3, the J call TRBJ2-3, with TRBD2 matching over 7 bases. Germline values: CDR1 SGHTA, CDR2 FQGTGA. CDR3 length: 15 amino acids. Trimming took 1 base from V and 0 from J; bases not matched to a gene: 1. The CDR3 DNA sequence: TGTGCCAGCAGCTTAATGGGGGGGAGCACAGATACGCAGTATTTT. Encoded protein: CASSLMGGSTDTQYF.

The gene calls are TRBV11-2 and TRBJ1-4; D might be TRBD1 (5 bases). V was clipped by 7 bases and J by 8 bases, with 14 bases between them. Germline V lookup: CDR1 SGHAT, CDR2 FQNNGV. There are 13 residues in the CDR3. The CDR3 sequence is CASKLDKQEKLFF. DNA for the CDR3: TGTGCCAGCAAATTGGACAAGCAAGAAAAACTGTTTTTT.

The CDR3 DNA sequence: TGTGCCAGCAGCTTAGTCCAACTAGACTTCTACGAGCAGTACTTC. Translation gives CASSLVQLDFYEQYF. The chain uses TRBV7-8 and TRBJ2-7, with D possibly matching TRBD2 (5 bases). Trimming pared 1 base from V and 3 bases from J, leaving 13 bases between. The CDR3 totals 15 residues. Germline lookup yields CDR1 SGHVS and CDR2 FQNEAQ.

The V and J genes are TRBV7-6 and TRBJ2-1; 13 bases are shared with TRBD2. The CDR3 has 14 amino acids. Trimming took 8 bases from V and 7 from J; bases not matched to a gene: 5. Germline lookup yields CDR1 SGHVS and CDR2 FNYEAQ. Here the CDR3 DNA reads TGTGCCAGCCGCGGGACTAGCGGGAAGAATGAGCAGTTCTTC. The encoded protein is CASRGTSGKNEQFF.

This clone has only one observation. This chain joins TRBV6-5 and TRBJ1-1, with TRBD1 identical over 7 bases. The CDR3 spans 14 residues. Germline V gene lookup returns CDR1 MNHEY and CDR2 SVGAGI. The V segment lost 7 bases and the J segment 6 bases; nucleotides outside the gene matches: 11. DNA for the CDR3: TGTGCCAGCAAGCGACAGGGACGAGTTCCTGAAGCTTTCTTT. The encoded protein is CASKRQGRVPEAFF.

The chain carries TRBV7-3 and TRBJ2-2, with D unresolved. The CDR3 spans 16 residues. V lost 4 bases to trimming and J lost 4 bases, with 16 bases between them. The V gene's germline CDR1 is SGHTA and CDR2 FQGTGA. The CDR3 is CASSSSSSLGTGELFF. DNA of the CDR3: TGTGCCAGCAGCTCGAGCTCCTCCCTGGGCACCGGGGAGCTGTTTTTT.

The chain links TRBV7-2 to TRBJ2-7; D possibly corresponds to TRBD1 (7 bases). V was shortened by 0 bases and J by 6 bases, with 9 bases between the two germline ends. In germline, CDR1 is SGHTA, CDR2 FQGNSA. The CDR3 is made up of 13 amino acids. This chain's CDR3 is CASSLAQGGEQYV. In DNA, the CDR3 is TGTGCCAGCAGCTTAGCCCAGGGGGGCGAGCAGTACGTC.

The rearrangement uses TRBV11-1 and TRBJ2-7; D gene uncertain. The CDR3 sequence is 13 residues long. The V and J ends lost 5 bases and 7 bases respectively, with 15 bases between them. Germline loops: CDR1 SGHAT, CDR2 FQDESV (reference sequence). The CDR3 protein is CASSTSGLREQYF. For the CDR3, the DNA is TGTGCCAGCAGCACCTCAGGCTTACGGGAGCAGTACTTC.

The V call is TRBV7-9, the J call TRBJ2-1; unclear D gene. V gave up 2 bases and J gave up 7 bases, with 6 bases separating them. Germline CDR1 reads SEHNR; CDR2 reads FQNEAQ (reference sequence). The CDR3 consists of 12 residues. CDR3 protein: CASSLLSNEQFF. CDR3 sequence (DNA): TGTGCCAGCAGCTTACTGTCGAATGAGCAGTTCTTC.

This chain links TRBV6-1 with TRBJ1-2; 7 bases fit TRBD1. This CDR3 comprises 13 residues. The V and J ends lost 4 bases and 7 bases, in that order; junction bases with no gene match: 6. From germline, CDR1 is MNHNS and CDR2 SASEGT. CDR3 residues: CASSAYRGGGYTF. In DNA, the CDR3 is TGTGCCAGCAGTGCCTACAGGGGCGGTGGCTACACCTTC.

This chain links TRBV5-4 with TRBJ1-2; 10 nucleotides align to TRBD1. This CDR3 is 16 amino acids long. J was trimmed by 6 bases and V by 2 bases; bases with no gene match: 10. From germline, CDR1 is SGHNT and CDR2 YYREEE (reference sequence). This CDR3 is CASSFPTGQGEHGYTF. In DNA form, the CDR3 reads TGTGCCAGCAGCTTCCCTACTGGACAGGGGGAGCATGGCTACACCTTC.

The V gene is TRBV10-3, the J gene TRBJ1-5, with D maybe TRBD1 (6 bases). CDR3 length: 13 amino acids. Trimming shortened V by 3 bases and J by 6 bases, and 9 bases separated the two germline ends. The V gene's germline CDR1 is ENHRY and CDR2 SYGVKD. The CDR3 DNA sequence: TGTGCCATCAGTGACAGGGGTGGTCAGCCCCAGCATTTT. Residues: CAISDRGGQPQHF.

The chain recombines TRBV7-9 with TRBJ2-7, with 8 positions matching TRBD2. Losses at the gene ends were 4 bases for V and 1 base for J; bases not matched to a gene: 9. The CDR3 spans 16 residues. Germline assignment: CDR1 SEHNR and CDR2 FQNEAQ (reference sequence). The CDR3 coding sequence is TGTGCCAGCAGCTACCGGCGCGGGGGGAAGTCCTACGAGCAGTACTTC. Translating it yields CASSYRRGGKSYEQYF.

The chain carries TRBV15 and TRBJ2-1, with D maybe TRBD2 (6 bases). Germline CDR1 is LNHNV and CDR2 is YYDKDF (reference sequence). Trimming removed 1 base at V and 5 bases at J, with 15 bases between. CDR3 length equals 16 residues. The CDR3 bases are TGTGCCACCAGCAGAGGACTAGATGTTAGTAACAATGAGCAGTTCTTC. Amino acids: CATSRGLDVSNNEQFF.

The chain is built from TRBV6-1 and TRBJ2-7; 9 nucleotides agree with TRBD1. This CDR3 region has 13 residues. The germline V gene encodes CDR1 MNHNS and CDR2 SASEGT. V lost 11 bases, J lost 1 base, and 6 bases stayed unmatched. In DNA form, the CDR3 reads TGTGCCGCGTTGGGACAGGGTTCCTACGAGCAGTACGTC. It encodes CAALGQGSYEQYV.

The chain links TRBV5-1 to TRBJ2-2; 7 nucleotides agree with TRBD1. Losses at the gene ends were 4 bases for V and 9 bases for J; bases not matched to a gene: 15. Germline-derived CDR1 and CDR2 are SGHRS and YFSETQ. CDR3 size: 16 residues. The CDR3: CASSPSPRQGPRELFF. DNA of the CDR3: TGCGCCAGCAGCCCTTCCCCTCGACAGGGACCGCGGGAGCTGTTTTTT.

This clone was detected a few times. V usage is TRBV28 and J usage is TRBJ1-5; D unclear. The germline gives CDR1 MDHEN, CDR2 SYDVKM. V was shortened by 7 bases and J by 0 bases, with 13 bases between the two germline ends. The CDR3 spans 15 residues. CDR3 DNA: TGTGCCAGCAACTCCCTGCCATATAGCAATCAGCCCCAGCATTTT. Translated, it gives CASNSLPYSNQPQHF.

The V call is TRBV10-3, the J call TRBJ2-2, with TRBD2 matching 11 bases. V gave up 1 base and J gave up 7 bases; unmatched junction bases: 5. Per the germline V gene, CDR1 is ENHRY and CDR2 is SYGVKD. The CDR3 has 16 residues. In nucleotides, the CDR3 is TGTGCCATCAGTGAGTTTACTAGCGGGAGTAGCGGGGAGCTGTTTTTT. This gives the protein CAISEFTSGSSGELFF.

The chain carries TRBV9 and TRBJ1-5, with D unresolved. Trimming removed 0 bases from V and 4 bases from J, with 5 bases in between. Per germline, CDR1 SGDLS and CDR2 YYNGEE. The CDR3 loop spans 13 amino acids. CDR3 sequence: CASSVVGNQPQHF. CDR3 bases: TGTGCCAGCAGCGTAGTAGGGAATCAGCCCCAGCATTTT.